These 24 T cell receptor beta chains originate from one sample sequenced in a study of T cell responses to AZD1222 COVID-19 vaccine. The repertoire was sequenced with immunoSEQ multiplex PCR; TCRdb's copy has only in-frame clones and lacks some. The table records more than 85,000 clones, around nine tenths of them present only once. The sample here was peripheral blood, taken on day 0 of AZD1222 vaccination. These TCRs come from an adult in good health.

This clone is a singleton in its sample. The DNA of the CDR3 is TGCGCCAGCAGCTCAGACGGGCACTCTGGAAACACCATATATTTT. Its translation: CASSSDGHSGNTIYF. V and J are TRBV5-1 and TRBJ1-3; no firm D call. The CDR3 consists of 15 residues. CDR1 and CDR2 from the germline V gene are SGHRS and YFSETQ. The germline V and J ends were trimmed by 3 bases and 0 bases, with 10 bases remaining between them.

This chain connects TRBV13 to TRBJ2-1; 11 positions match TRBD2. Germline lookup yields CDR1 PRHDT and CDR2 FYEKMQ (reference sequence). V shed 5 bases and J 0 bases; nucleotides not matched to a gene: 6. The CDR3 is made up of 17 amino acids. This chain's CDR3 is CASSPSGGRSSYNEQFF. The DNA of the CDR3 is TGTGCCAGCAGCCCTAGCGGGGGGAGAAGCTCCTACAATGAGCAGTTCTTC.

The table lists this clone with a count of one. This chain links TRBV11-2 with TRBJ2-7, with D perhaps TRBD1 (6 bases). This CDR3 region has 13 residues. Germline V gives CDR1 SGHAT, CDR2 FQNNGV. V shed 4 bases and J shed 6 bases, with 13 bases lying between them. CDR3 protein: CASSSSGAGEQYF. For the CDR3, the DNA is TGTGCCAGCAGCTCCTCAGGGGCGGGCGAGCAGTACTTC.

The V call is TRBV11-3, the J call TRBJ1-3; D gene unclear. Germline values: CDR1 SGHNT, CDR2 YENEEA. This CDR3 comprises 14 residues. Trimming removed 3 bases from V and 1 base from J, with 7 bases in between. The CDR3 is CASSFRQSGNTIYF. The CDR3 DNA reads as TGTGCCAGCAGCTTCCGTCAATCTGGAAACACCATATATTTT. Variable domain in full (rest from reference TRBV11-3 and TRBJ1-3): EAGVVQSPRYKIIEKKQPVAFWCNPISGHNTLYWYLQNLGQGPELLIRYENEEAVDDSQLPKDRFSAERLKGVDSTLKIQPAELGDSAVYLCASSFRQSGNTIYFGEGSWLTVV.

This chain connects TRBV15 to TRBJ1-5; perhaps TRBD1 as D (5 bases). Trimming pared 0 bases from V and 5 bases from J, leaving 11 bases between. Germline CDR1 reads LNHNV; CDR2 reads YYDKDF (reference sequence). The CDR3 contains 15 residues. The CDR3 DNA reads TGTGCCACCAGCAGAGATCGGGGGGAGCATCAGCCCCAGCATTTT. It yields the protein CATSRDRGEHQPQHF.

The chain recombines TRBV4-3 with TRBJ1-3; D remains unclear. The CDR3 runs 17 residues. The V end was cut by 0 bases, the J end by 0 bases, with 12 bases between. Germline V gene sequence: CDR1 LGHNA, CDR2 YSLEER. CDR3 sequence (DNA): TGCGCCAGCAGCCAAGATCTAGGTTCGAGCTCTGGAAACACCATATATTTT. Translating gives CASSQDLGSSSGNTIYF.

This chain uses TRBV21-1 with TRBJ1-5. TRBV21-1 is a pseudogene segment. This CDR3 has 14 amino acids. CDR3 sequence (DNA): TGTGCCAGCAGCACTCTGTGGCGGATTCGGCCCCAGCATTTT. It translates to CASSTLWRIRPQHF.

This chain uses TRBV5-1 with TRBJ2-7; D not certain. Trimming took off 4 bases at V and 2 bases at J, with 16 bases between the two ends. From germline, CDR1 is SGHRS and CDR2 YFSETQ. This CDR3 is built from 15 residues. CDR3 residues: CASSLPERLPYEQYF. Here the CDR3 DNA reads TGCGCCAGCAGCCTGCCAGAGAGGCTCCCCTACGAGCAGTACTTC.

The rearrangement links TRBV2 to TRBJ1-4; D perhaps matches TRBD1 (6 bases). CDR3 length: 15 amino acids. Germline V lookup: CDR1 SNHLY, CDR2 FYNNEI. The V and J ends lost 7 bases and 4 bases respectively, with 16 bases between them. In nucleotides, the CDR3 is TGTGCCAGCAACGCGAGAGACAGGTTTAATGAAAAACTGTTTTTT. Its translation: CASNARDRFNEKLFF.

CDR3 nucleotide sequence: TGTGCCACCAAGACAGGGGAGGACGAGCAGTACGTC. The encoded protein is CATKTGEDEQYV. This chain joins TRBV27 and TRBJ2-7; TRBD1 aligns across 8 bases. CDR3 length: 12 amino acids. The junction had 7 bases not matched to a gene; V was cut back by 10 bases and J by 5 bases. The germline gives CDR1 MNHEY, CDR2 SMNVEV (reference sequence).

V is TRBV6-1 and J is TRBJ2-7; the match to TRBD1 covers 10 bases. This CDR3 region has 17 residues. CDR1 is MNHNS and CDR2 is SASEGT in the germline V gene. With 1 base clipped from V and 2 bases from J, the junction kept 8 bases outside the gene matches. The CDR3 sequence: CASSEVHWGTGAYEQYV. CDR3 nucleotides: TGTGCCAGCAGTGAAGTACACTGGGGGACAGGGGCCTACGAGCAGTACGTC.

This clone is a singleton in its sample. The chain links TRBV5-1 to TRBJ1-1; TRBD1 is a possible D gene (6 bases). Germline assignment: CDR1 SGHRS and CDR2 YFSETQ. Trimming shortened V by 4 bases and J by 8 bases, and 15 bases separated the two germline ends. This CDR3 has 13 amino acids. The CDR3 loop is CASSPENRAEAFF. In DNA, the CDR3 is TGCGCCAGCAGCCCGGAAAACAGGGCCGAAGCTTTCTTT. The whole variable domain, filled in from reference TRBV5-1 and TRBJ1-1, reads KAGVTQTPRYLIKTRGQQVTLSCSPISGHRSVSWYQQTPGQGLQFLFEYFSETQRNKGNFPGRFSGRQFSNSRSEMNVSTLELGDSALYLCASSPENRAEAFFGQGTRLTVV.

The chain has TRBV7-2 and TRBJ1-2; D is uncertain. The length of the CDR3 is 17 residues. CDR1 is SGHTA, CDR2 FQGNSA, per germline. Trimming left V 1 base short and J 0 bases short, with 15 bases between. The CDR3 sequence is CASSLVAGLATNYGYTF. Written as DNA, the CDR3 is TGTGCCAGCAGCTTAGTCGCAGGTCTTGCTACTAACTATGGCTACACCTTC.

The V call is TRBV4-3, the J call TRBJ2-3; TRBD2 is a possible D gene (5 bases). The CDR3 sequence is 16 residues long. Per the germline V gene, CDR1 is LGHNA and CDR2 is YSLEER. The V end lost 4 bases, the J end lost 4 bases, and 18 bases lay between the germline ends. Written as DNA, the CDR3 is TGCGCCAGCAGCCGTAAACTACCGCCGGAGGCAGATACGCAGTATTTT. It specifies CASSRKLPPEADTQYF.

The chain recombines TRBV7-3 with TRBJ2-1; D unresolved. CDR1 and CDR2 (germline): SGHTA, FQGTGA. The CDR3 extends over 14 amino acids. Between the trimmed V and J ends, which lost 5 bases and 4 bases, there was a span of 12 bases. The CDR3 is CASSPSVGYNEQFF. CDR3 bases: TGTGCCAGCAGCCCGTCCGTGGGGTACAATGAGCAGTTCTTC. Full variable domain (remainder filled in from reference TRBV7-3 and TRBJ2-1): GAGVSQTPSNKVTEKGKYVELRCDPISGHTALYWYRQSLGQGPEFLIYFQGTGAADDSGLPNDRFFAVRPEGSVSTLKIQRTERGDSAVYLCASSPSVGYNEQFFGPGTRLTVL.

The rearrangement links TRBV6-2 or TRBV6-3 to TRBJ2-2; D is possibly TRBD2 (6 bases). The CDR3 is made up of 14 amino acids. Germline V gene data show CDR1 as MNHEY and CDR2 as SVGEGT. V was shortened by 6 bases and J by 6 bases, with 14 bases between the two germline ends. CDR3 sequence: CASSSVGGAGELFF. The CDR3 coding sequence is TGTGCCAGCAGCTCTGTCGGGGGAGCCGGGGAGCTGTTTTTT.

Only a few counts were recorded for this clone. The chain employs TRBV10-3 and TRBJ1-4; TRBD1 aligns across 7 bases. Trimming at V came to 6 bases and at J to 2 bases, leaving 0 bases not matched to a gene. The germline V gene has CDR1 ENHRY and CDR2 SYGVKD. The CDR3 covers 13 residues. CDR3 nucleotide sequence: TGTGCCATCAGGGACAGGACTAATGAAAAACTGTTTTTT. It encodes CAIRDRTNEKLFF.

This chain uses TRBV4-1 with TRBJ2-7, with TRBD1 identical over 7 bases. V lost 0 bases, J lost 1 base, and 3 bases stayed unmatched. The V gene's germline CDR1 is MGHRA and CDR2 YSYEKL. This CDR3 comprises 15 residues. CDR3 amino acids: CASSQDPGQSYEQYF. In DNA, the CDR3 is TGCGCCAGCAGCCAAGATCCGGGACAGTCCTACGAGCAGTACTTC.

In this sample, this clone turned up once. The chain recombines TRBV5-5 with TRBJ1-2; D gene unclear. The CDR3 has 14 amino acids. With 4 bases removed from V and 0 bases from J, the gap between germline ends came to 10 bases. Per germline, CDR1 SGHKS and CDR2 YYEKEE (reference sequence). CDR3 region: CASSEPGTNYGYTF. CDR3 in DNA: TGTGCCAGCAGCGAACCGGGGACTAACTATGGCTACACCTTC.

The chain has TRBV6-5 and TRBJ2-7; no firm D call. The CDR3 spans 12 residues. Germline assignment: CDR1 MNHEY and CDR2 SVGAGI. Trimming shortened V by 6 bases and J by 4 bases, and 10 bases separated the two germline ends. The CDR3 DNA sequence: TGTGCCAGCAGCCCGGGTCCTTACGAGCAGTACGTC. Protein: CASSPGPYEQYV.

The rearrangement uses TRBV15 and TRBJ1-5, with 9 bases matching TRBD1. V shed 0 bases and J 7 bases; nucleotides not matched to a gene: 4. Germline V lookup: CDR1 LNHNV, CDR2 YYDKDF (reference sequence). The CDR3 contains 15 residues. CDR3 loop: CATSREGQGMQPQHF. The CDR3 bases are TGTGCCACCAGCAGAGAAGGACAGGGGATGCAGCCCCAGCATTTT.

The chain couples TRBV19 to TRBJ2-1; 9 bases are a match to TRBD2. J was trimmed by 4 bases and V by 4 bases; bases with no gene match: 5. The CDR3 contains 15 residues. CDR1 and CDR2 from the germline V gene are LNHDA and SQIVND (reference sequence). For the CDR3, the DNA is TGTGCCAGTAGTACATCTAGCGGGGATTACAATGAGCAGTTCTTC. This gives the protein CASSTSSGDYNEQFF.

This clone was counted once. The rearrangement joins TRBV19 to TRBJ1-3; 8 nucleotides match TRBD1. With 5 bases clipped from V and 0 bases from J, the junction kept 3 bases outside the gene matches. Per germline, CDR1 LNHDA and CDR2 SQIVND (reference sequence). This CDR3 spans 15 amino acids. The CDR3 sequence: CASSAGTGSGNTIYF. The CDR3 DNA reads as TGTGCCAGTAGTGCCGGGACAGGCTCTGGAAACACCATATATTTT.

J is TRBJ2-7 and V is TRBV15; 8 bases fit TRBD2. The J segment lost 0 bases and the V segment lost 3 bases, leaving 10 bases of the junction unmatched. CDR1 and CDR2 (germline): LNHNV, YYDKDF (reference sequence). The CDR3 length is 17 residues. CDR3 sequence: CATSSDERGTFSYEQYF. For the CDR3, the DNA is TGTGCCACCAGCAGTGATGAGCGGGGGACCTTCTCCTACGAGCAGTACTTC. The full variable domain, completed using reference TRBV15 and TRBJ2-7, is DAMVIQNPRYQVTQFGKPVTLSCSQTLNHNVMYWYQQKSSQAPKLLFHYYDKDFNNEADTPDNFQSRRPNTSFCFLDIRSPGLGDTAMYLCATSSDERGTFSYEQYFGPGTRLTVT.